These 24 T cell receptor beta chains were sequenced from one sample in a study of T cells expressing NK-cell markers. TCRdb re-called the 5' RACE reads, yielding one record per CDR3 amino acid sequence without DNA. Recorded for this sample: a few hundred thousand distinct CDR3 sequences. The source material was blood T cells: a sorted CD56 or NKG2C T cell subset, CD4+ or CD8+ T cells, or bulk PBMC T cells (not recorded which). These receptors all stem from a man younger than 35 in good health.

The chain combines TRBV12-3 or TRBV12-4 with TRBJ2-7. The CDR3 consists of 16 residues. CDR3 sequence reads: CASSSVISGRPYEQYF.

This chain joins TRBV5-5 and TRBJ2-3; as DNA is missing, the TRBD1 call by TCRdb cannot be tested. Germline lookup yields CDR1 SGHKS and CDR2 YYEKEE (reference sequence). There are 16 residues in the CDR3. The CDR3 sequence: CASSQLGTGEGDTQYF.

The chain combines TRBV20-1 with TRBJ2-3; TCRdb indicates TRBD2, and absent DNA this call remains unverified. The CDR3 extends over 16 amino acids. Germline CDR1 DFQATT, CDR2 SNEGSKA (reference sequence). The CDR3 sequence: CSASPGRASMTDTQYF.

This rearrangement joins TRBV6-5 to TRBJ1-4; TCRdb calls TRBD1, which cannot be checked without DNA. The CDR3 spans 15 residues. CDR1 and CDR2 (germline): MNHEY, SVGAGI. The CDR3 is CASSSTWTGNEKLFF.

The V gene is TRBV5-1, the J gene TRBJ2-4. Germline assignment: CDR1 SGHRS and CDR2 YFSETQ. This CDR3 spans 13 amino acids. CDR3 region: CASSFDGKNIQYF.

The V gene is TRBV12-3 or TRBV12-4, the J gene TRBJ1-2; TCRdb lists TRBD1, though no DNA is available to test this call. The CDR3 extends over 15 amino acids. The CDR3 loop is CASSPLRDSRYGYTF.

This rearrangement joins TRBV12-3 or TRBV12-4 to TRBJ2-2; TCRdb's D gene call, TRBD2, goes unchecked for lack of DNA. This CDR3 contains 17 residues. This chain's CDR3 is CASSLGGLAGVSGELFF.

V usage is TRBV11-2 and J usage is TRBJ2-7. Germline lookup yields CDR1 SGHAT and CDR2 FQNNGV. CDR3 length: 17 residues. The CDR3 region is CASSLDGFAGDPYEQYF.

The rearrangement links TRBV20-1 to TRBJ2-1; TCRdb indicates TRBD2, and absent DNA this call remains unverified. Germline-derived CDR1 and CDR2 are DFQATT and SNEGSKA (reference sequence). The CDR3 runs 14 residues. The CDR3: CSAPSGFLNNEQFF.

The V gene is TRBV5-5, the J gene TRBJ1-5. The CDR3 has 15 amino acids. CDR1 SGHKS and CDR2 YYEKEE come from the germline V gene (reference sequence). The CDR3 here is CASSLGQNSNQPQHF. The full variable domain, completed using reference TRBV5-5 and TRBJ1-5, is DAGVTQSPTHLIKTRGQQVTLRCSPISGHKSVSWYQQVLGQGPQFIFQYYEKEERGRGNFPDRFSARQFPNYSSELNVNALLLGDSALYLCASSLGQNSNQPQHFGDGTRLSIL.

This chain joins TRBV6-5 and TRBJ2-3; TCRdb indicates TRBD2, and absent DNA this call remains unverified. Germline assignment: CDR1 MNHEY and CDR2 SVGAGI. This CDR3 is 17 amino acids long. The CDR3: CASSYFDPRDFTDTQYF.

The chain couples TRBV6-5 to TRBJ2-7; TCRdb selects TRBD1, and the lack of DNA leaves this call unchecked. This CDR3 has 15 amino acids. Per germline, CDR1 MNHEY and CDR2 SVGAGI. CDR3 residues: CASSYRTGKDYEQYF.

The chain combines TRBV6-5 with TRBJ1-4; absent DNA, TCRdb's TRBD1 call cannot be checked. CDR3 size: 14 residues. Germline loops: CDR1 MNHEY, CDR2 SVGAGI. CDR3 protein: CASSPPGRSEKLFF.

This chain links TRBV5-1 with TRBJ2-3; TCRdb gives TRBD1 as the D gene, but with no DNA this cannot be confirmed. CDR3 length equals 15 residues. The germline V gene encodes CDR1 SGHRS and CDR2 YFSETQ. The CDR3 is CASSTGVESTDTQYF.

The gene calls are TRBV3-1 and TRBJ2-4; TCRdb's D call, TRBD1, is unchecked because there is no DNA. Germline V gene sequence: CDR1 LGHDT, CDR2 YNNKEL (reference sequence). The CDR3 is made up of 12 amino acids. CDR3 loop: CASSQTGDIQYF.

This rearrangement joins TRBV5-1 to TRBJ2-3; lacking DNA, the TRBD1 call made by TCRdb goes unchecked. The CDR3 length is 16 residues. Germline assignment: CDR1 SGHRS and CDR2 YFSETQ. CDR3 residues: CASSLAQNRAGDTQYF.

The chain combines TRBV4-2 with TRBJ2-3; TCRdb lists TRBD2, though no DNA is available to test this call. The CDR3 totals 18 residues. Germline V gives CDR1 LGHNA, CDR2 YNFKEQ. The CDR3 sequence is CASSQDSAGGPGTDTQYF.

V gene TRBV2 combines with J gene TRBJ1-3; the TCRdb call, TRBD1, lacks DNA for checking. The CDR3 is made up of 15 amino acids. Germline CDR1 reads SNHLY; CDR2 reads FYNNEI. This chain's CDR3 is CASSSTGGAGNTIYF.

The chain joins TRBV11-3 to TRBJ2-1; TCRdb's D gene call, TRBD2, goes unchecked for lack of DNA. The germline gives CDR1 SGHNT, CDR2 YENEEA. The CDR3 covers 13 residues. The CDR3 here is CASGLAGRNEQFF.

V and J are TRBV25-1 and TRBJ2-1. Germline CDR1 reads MGHDK; CDR2 reads SYGVNS. This CDR3 spans 15 amino acids. CDR3 sequence reads: CASSEFLTSYNEQFF.

The CDR3 sequence is CASSLQTGRRNTEAFF. This chain uses TRBV27 with TRBJ1-1; TCRdb designates TRBD1, a call that cannot be tested without DNA. CDR3 length: 16 amino acids. Germline values: CDR1 MNHEY, CDR2 SMNVEV (reference sequence).

The CDR3 reads CASSLSGVYGYTF. This chain links TRBV5-6 with TRBJ1-2; TCRdb selects TRBD1, and the lack of DNA leaves this call unchecked. This CDR3 has 13 amino acids. Per germline, CDR1 SGHDT and CDR2 YYEEEE. Together with reference TRBV5-6 and TRBJ1-2, the CDR3 gives the full variable domain: DAGVTQSPTHLIKTRGQQVTLRCSPKSGHDTVSWYQQALGQGPQFIFQYYEEEERQRGNFPDRFSGHQFPNYSSELNVNALLLGDSALYLCASSLSGVYGYTFGSGTRLTVV.

This chain uses TRBV9 with TRBJ2-3; lacking DNA, the TRBD2 call made by TCRdb goes unchecked. Per germline, CDR1 SGDLS and CDR2 YYNGEE. This CDR3 region has 16 residues. This CDR3 reads CASSSGWTSGTDTQYF.

The chain is built from TRBV5-4 and TRBJ2-5; TCRdb reports TRBD2, a call that lacks DNA to check it against. Germline V lookup: CDR1 SGHNT, CDR2 YYREEE (reference sequence). This CDR3 comprises 17 residues. This CDR3 is CASSGPGLAGHQETQYF.